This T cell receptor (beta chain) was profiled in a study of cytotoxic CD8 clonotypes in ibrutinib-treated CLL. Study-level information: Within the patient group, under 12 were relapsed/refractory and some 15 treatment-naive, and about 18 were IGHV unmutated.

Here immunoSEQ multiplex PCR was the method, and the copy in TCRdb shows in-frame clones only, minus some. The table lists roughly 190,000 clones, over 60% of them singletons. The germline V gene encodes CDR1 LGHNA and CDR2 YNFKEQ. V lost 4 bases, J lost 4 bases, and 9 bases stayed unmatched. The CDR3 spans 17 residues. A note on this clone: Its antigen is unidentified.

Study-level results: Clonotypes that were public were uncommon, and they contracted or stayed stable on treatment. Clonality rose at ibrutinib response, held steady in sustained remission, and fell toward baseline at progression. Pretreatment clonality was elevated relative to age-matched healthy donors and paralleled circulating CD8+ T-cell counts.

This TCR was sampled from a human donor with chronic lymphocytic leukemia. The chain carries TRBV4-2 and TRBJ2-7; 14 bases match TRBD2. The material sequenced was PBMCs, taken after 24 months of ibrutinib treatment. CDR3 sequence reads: CASSPQGTSGSRYEQYF. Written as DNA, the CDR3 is TGTGCCAGCAGCCCCCAAGGGACTAGCGGGAGTAGGTACGAGCAGTACTTC.